This T cell receptor (beta chain) is from a study of T cell responses to AZD1222 COVID-19 vaccine. Study-wide results and limits: It should be noted that donors were predominantly white British and more often female, and clonal diversity was possibly underestimated. When two AZD1222 doses had been given, Spike-specific TCR breadth and depth rose. Nearly half of unique spike-specific TCRs reportedly avoided B.1.351 and B.1.1.7 mutated regions.

This clone came up a few times. Its antigen is not identified. This CDR3 has 15 residues. CDR1 is MNHEY, CDR2 SVGAGI, per germline. Trimming removed 2 bases at V and 0 bases at J, with 10 bases between. Sequencing used immunoSEQ multiplex PCR; TCRdb keeps in-frame clones, though not all of them. The table lists around 140,000 clones, roughly 93% of them singletons. This chain joins TRBV6-5 and TRBJ1-1; D unresolved. This TCR came from an adult who had recovered from COVID-19. The sequencing used peripheral blood, collected after recovery from COVID-19. Here the CDR3 DNA reads TGTGCCAGCAGTTACCGGGGTCAGATGAACACTGAAGCTTTCTTT. It codes for CASSYRGQMNTEAFF.